Listed here are 5 T cell receptor beta chains from one sample, sequenced in a study of blood T cell repertoires in COVID-19 (TCRdb year 2020). Receptor libraries were prepared by the immunoSEQ multiplex PCR assay. Imported from immuneACCESS, the table was reduced by TCRdb to in-frame sequences with V and J called. These copies leave out some clones; in studies compared against another copy, an unresolved V gene accounts for under half, and the cause of the remainder is not known. This sample is represented by roughly 250,000 clones; approximately 86% of them were singletons. The top ten constitute approximately 1.7% of the sample. Material for sequencing was PBMCs or T cells enriched from blood (not recorded which). These receptors originate from a woman between 45 and 65 years old who had recovered from COVID-19.

The gene calls are TRBV7-9 and TRBJ1-1; 7 bases line up with TRBD1. Germline V gives CDR1 SEHNR, CDR2 FQNEAQ (reference sequence). CDR3 length equals 14 residues. Trimming cost V 2 bases and J 1 base; bases outside gene matches: 1. The CDR3 bases are TGTGCCAGCAGCTTAAGACAGGGGAACACTGAAGCTTTCTTT. Protein: CASSLRQGNTEAFF. Complete variable domain (other parts from reference TRBV7-9 and TRBJ1-1): DTGVSQNPRHKITKRGQNVTFRCDPISEHNRLYWYRQTLGQGPEFLTYFQNEAQLEKSRLLSDRFSAERPKGSFSTLEIQRTEQGDSAMYLCASSLRQGNTEAFFGQGTRLTVV.

The count of this clone is one. For the CDR3, the DNA is TGCGCCAGCAGTCCAGGGTCCACCGGGGAGCTGTTTTTT. This sequence encodes CASSPGSTGELFF. The J gene is TRBJ2-2, the V gene TRBV5-1; possibly TRBD1 for D (5 bases). The germline V gene has CDR1 SGHRS and CDR2 YFSETQ. Between the trimmed V and J ends, which lost 5 bases and 4 bases, there was a span of 9 bases. This CDR3 spans 13 amino acids.

This chain's CDR3 is CASTQGTVSNGYTF. CDR3 sequence (DNA): TGTGCCAGCACGCAGGGGACGGTTTCGAATGGCTACACCTTC. The chain couples TRBV6-5 to TRBJ1-2; tentative D call: TRBD1 (6 bases). Germline V gene sequence: CDR1 MNHEY, CDR2 SVGAGI. This CDR3 has 14 residues. With 7 bases removed from V and 6 bases from J, the gap between germline ends came to 18 bases.

This clone has a single count. The chain uses TRBV5-1 and TRBJ1-3; TRBD1 is a possible D gene (6 bases). The CDR3 is 16 amino acids. Germline V gene sequence: CDR1 SGHRS, CDR2 YFSETQ. Trimming pared 2 bases from V and 3 bases from J, leaving 15 bases between. The CDR3: CASSLTGRRFGNTIYF. For the CDR3, the DNA is TGCGCCAGCAGCTTAACAGGGCGAAGATTTGGAAACACCATATATTTT.

The genes are TRBV7-8 and TRBJ1-1; 7 bases are shared with TRBD1. The CDR3 loop spans 15 amino acids. V gave up 5 bases and J gave up 0 bases; unmatched junction bases: 6. Germline values: CDR1 SGHVS, CDR2 FQNEAQ. CDR3 sequence reads: CASSHNRGMNTEAFF. The CDR3 DNA follows: TGTGCCAGCAGCCACAACAGGGGCATGAACACTGAAGCTTTCTTT.